These 22 T cell receptor beta chains were sequenced from one sample in a study of blood T cell repertoires in COVID-19. Clones were sequenced by immunoSEQ multiplex PCR, and TCRdb holds only the in-frame ones, with some missing. The sample holds 100,000 to 150,000 clones; roughly 87% are singletons and the top ten take roughly a quarter. Material for sequencing was peripheral blood. Receptors were obtained from a woman of 80 years or more with acute or convalescent COVID-19.

The chain is built from TRBV7-2 and TRBJ2-1; possible D gene TRBD2, 5 bases. Trimming pared 7 bases from V and 9 bases from J, leaving 16 bases between. The CDR3 is 13 amino acids. CDR1 SGHTA and CDR2 FQGNSA come from the germline V gene. The CDR3 protein is CASNILRAGEQFF. CDR3 bases: TGTGCCAGCAATATCCTCCGGGCGGGTGAGCAGTTCTTC.

This chain connects TRBV27 to TRBJ2-3; TRBD1 matches 10 bases. From germline, CDR1 is MNHEY and CDR2 SMNVEV (reference sequence). The CDR3 has 16 amino acids. V trimming: 2 bases; J trimming: 1 base; junction bases outside the gene matches: 3. CDR3 sequence: CASSLRDRGGTDTQYF. In nucleotides, the CDR3 is TGTGCCAGCAGTTTACGGGACAGGGGCGGCACAGATACGCAGTATTTT.

The chain uses TRBV29-1 and TRBJ1-2; TRBD1 might be the D (6 bases). The CDR3 runs to 12 residues. V was cut by 6 bases and J by 3 bases, with 11 bases left in between. The V gene's germline CDR1 is SQVTM and CDR2 ANQGSEA. CDR3 residues: CSVQGSDYGYTF. The CDR3 DNA follows: TGCAGCGTCCAGGGGAGCGACTATGGCTACACCTTC.

The rearrangement joins TRBV4-1 to TRBJ1-5; D not certain. V lost 0 bases to trimming and J lost 3 bases, with 15 bases between them. CDR3 length equals 17 residues. Germline V gene sequence: CDR1 MGHRA, CDR2 YSYEKL. CDR3 nucleotides: TGCGCCAGCAGCCAAGATCTGGAGCAGTTTAACAATCAGCCCCAGCATTTT. Translated, it gives CASSQDLEQFNNQPQHF.

V is TRBV5-6 and J is TRBJ1-6; TRBD1 agrees at 9 bases. The germline gives CDR1 SGHDT, CDR2 YYEEEE. V lost 1 base and J lost 11; bases outside the gene matches: 4. There are 14 residues in the CDR3. Here the CDR3 DNA reads TGTGCCAGCAGCTTGAGGGGACAGGGTACACCCCTCCACTTT. This encodes CASSLRGQGTPLHF.

The table lists this clone with a count of one. The V and J genes are TRBV5-4 and TRBJ2-5, with D uncertain. This CDR3 has 14 residues. Germline values: CDR1 SGHNT, CDR2 YYREEE (reference sequence). V lost 4 bases to trimming and J lost 2 bases, with 12 bases between them. The chain's CDR3 is CASSPPQAQETQYF. CDR3 coding DNA: TGTGCCAGCAGCCCCCCCCAGGCTCAAGAGACCCAGTACTTC.

CDR3 in DNA: TGTGCCAGCAGTCCCATACAGGGCTACTATGGCTACACCTTC. Its protein product is CASSPIQGYYGYTF. The chain is built from TRBV2 and TRBJ1-2, with D maybe TRBD1 (6 bases). Trimming cost V 5 bases and J 3 bases, with 13 bases left between them. CDR3 length: 14 amino acids. Germline CDR1 SNHLY, CDR2 FYNNEI.

The V gene is TRBV12-5, the J gene TRBJ1-5; no clear D gene. This CDR3 is built from 13 residues. V lost 1 base and J 5 bases, leaving 6 bases between the germline ends. From germline, CDR1 is LGHNT and CDR2 FRNRAP. CDR3 amino acids: CASGLGSDQPQHF. In nucleotides, the CDR3 is TGTGCTAGTGGTTTGGGTTCGGATCAGCCCCAGCATTTT.

The rearrangement joins TRBV6-1 to TRBJ1-2; a possible D gene is TRBD1 (6 bases). This CDR3 region has 14 residues. Germline CDR1 and CDR2: MNHNS and SASEGT. V was trimmed by 3 bases and J by 3 bases, leaving 11 bases between them. CDR3 loop: CASSEDWTDYGYTF. The CDR3 DNA reads TGTGCCAGCAGTGAGGACTGGACAGACTATGGCTACACCTTC.

The chain carries TRBV4-3 and TRBJ1-6; possible D gene TRBD1, 5 bases. CDR3 length equals 15 residues. Trimming pared 0 bases from V and 7 bases from J, leaving 10 bases between. The V gene's germline CDR1 is LGHNA and CDR2 YSLEER. The CDR3 DNA is TGCGCCAGCAGCCAAGACGCAGGGCGAAATTCACCCCTCCACTTT. This gives the protein CASSQDAGRNSPLHF.

This rearrangement joins TRBV4-1 to TRBJ1-1, with 8 bases identical to TRBD1. The CDR3 contains 14 residues. The V segment lost 3 bases and the J segment 4 bases; nucleotides outside the gene matches: 4. Germline loops: CDR1 MGHRA, CDR2 YSYEKL. Written as DNA, the CDR3 is TGCGCCAGCAGCCACCGCGGACAGGGCACTGAAGCTTTCTTT. Translating gives CASSHRGQGTEAFF.

This clone was counted a few times. The rearrangement links TRBV2 to TRBJ1-1, with D unresolved. Germline CDR1 SNHLY, CDR2 FYNNEI. CDR3 length: 12 amino acids. Between the trimmed V and J ends, which lost 2 bases and 10 bases, there was a span of 11 bases. The CDR3 DNA follows: TGTGCCAGCAGTGAACAGAGAGGGCGAGCTTTCTTT. Residues: CASSEQRGRAFF.

The count of this clone is one. The chain combines TRBV15 with TRBJ2-7, with TRBD1 identical over 8 bases. Per germline, CDR1 LNHNV and CDR2 YYDKDF (reference sequence). The CDR3 contains 15 residues. J was trimmed by 1 base and V by 5 bases; bases with no gene match: 7. The CDR3 region has the DNA TGTGCCACCAGCGTGACAGGGGCGCGGTCCTACGAGCAGTACTTC. It is translated as CATSVTGARSYEQYF.

The chain is built from TRBV4-1 and TRBJ2-5, with D possibly being TRBD1 (6 bases). The CDR3 has 13 residues. Deletions cut 4 bases from V and 9 bases from J, with 15 bases between. Germline-derived CDR1 and CDR2 are MGHRA and YSYEKL. CDR3 protein: CASSPTTGLAQYF. As DNA, the CDR3 is TGCGCCAGCAGCCCAACGACAGGCCTCGCCCAGTACTTC.

The J gene is TRBJ2-5, the V gene TRBV2; D gene uncertain. Germline values: CDR1 SNHLY, CDR2 FYNNEI. The CDR3 covers 10 residues. V was shortened by 8 bases and J by 9 bases, with 10 bases between the two germline ends. The CDR3: CASGQRAQYF. The CDR3, as DNA: TGTGCCAGCGGTCAACGGGCCCAGTACTTC.

CDR3 residues: CASSTTDWEKLFF. CDR3 nucleotides: TGTGCCAGTAGTACGACAGACTGGGAAAAACTGTTTTTT. The gene calls are TRBV19 and TRBJ1-4; possible D gene TRBD1, 5 bases. V was shortened by 4 bases and J by 8 bases, with 11 bases between the two germline ends. This CDR3 spans 13 amino acids. Looked up from germline, CDR1 is LNHDA and CDR2 is SQIVND (reference sequence).

This clone was observed once. The chain uses TRBV27 and TRBJ1-5; possibly TRBD1 for D (6 bases). Germline assignment: CDR1 MNHEY and CDR2 SMNVEV (reference sequence). The CDR3 has 13 amino acids. V lost 2 bases and J 8 bases, leaving 10 bases between the germline ends. The CDR3 DNA reads TGTGCCAGCAGTTTAACAGGGCGAAAGCCCCAGCATTTT. It is translated as CASSLTGRKPQHF.

The rearrangement links TRBV7-9 to TRBJ2-1; 9 bases fit TRBD1. V was pared by 3 bases and J by 4 bases, with 4 bases of the junction left unmatched. Germline CDR1 is SEHNR and CDR2 is FQNEAQ (reference sequence). The CDR3 totals 15 residues. As DNA, the CDR3 is TGTGCCAGCAGCTTTATGGGACAGGGTTACAATGAGCAGTTCTTC. This encodes CASSFMGQGYNEQFF.

V and J are TRBV27 and TRBJ2-2; 8 nucleotides agree with TRBD1. In germline, CDR1 is MNHEY, CDR2 SMNVEV (reference sequence). This CDR3 is 16 amino acids long. The ends lost 2 bases at V and 2 bases at J; junction bases unmatched: 4. Here the CDR3 DNA reads TGTGCCAGCAGTTTACGGGGGACAGGAAACACCGGGGAGCTGTTTTTT. Translation: CASSLRGTGNTGELFF.

The chain has TRBV2 and TRBJ1-3; D may be TRBD1 (6 bases). V dropped 3 bases and J dropped 0 bases, with 12 bases sitting between them. Germline V gene data show CDR1 as SNHLY and CDR2 as FYNNEI. The CDR3 contains 16 residues. The CDR3 DNA is TGTGCCAGCAGTGAGACACAGGGCCTCTCTGGAAACACCATATATTTT. This sequence encodes CASSETQGLSGNTIYF. Complete variable domain (other parts from reference TRBV2 and TRBJ1-3): EPEVTQTPSHQVTQMGQEVILRCVPISNHLYFYWYRQILGQKVEFLVSFYNNEISEKSEIFDDQFSVERPDGSNFTLKIRSTKLEDSAMYFCASSETQGLSGNTIYFGEGSWLTVV.

The chain carries TRBV21-1 and TRBJ1-5; the table names TRBD1, a call not compared with the DNA. TRBV21-1 represents a pseudogene. The CDR3 spans 16 residues. CDR3 coding DNA: TGTGCCAGCAGCAAACATTGGGACAGTAGCAATCAGCCCCAGCATTTT. As protein: CASSKHWDSSNQPQHF.

This clone is a singleton in its sample. The rearrangement uses TRBV7-2 and TRBJ1-2; TRBD1 matches at 7 bases. Per the germline V gene, CDR1 is SGHTA and CDR2 is FQGNSA. V trimming: 5 bases; J trimming: 7 bases; junction bases outside the gene matches: 10. The CDR3 has 14 residues. The CDR3 spells CASSRDRAVGGYTF. The DNA of the CDR3 is TGTGCCAGCAGCCGCGACAGGGCAGTGGGTGGCTACACCTTC. Full variable domain (rest looked up from reference TRBV7-2 and TRBJ1-2): GAGVSQSPSNKVTEKGKDVELRCDPISGHTALYWYRQSLGQGLEFLIYFQGNSAPDKSGLPSDRFSAERTGGSVSTLTIQRTQQEDSAVYLCASSRDRAVGGYTFGSGTRLTVV.